These 24 T cell receptor beta chains came from one sample sequenced in a study of blood T cell repertoires in COVID-19. The assay was immunoSEQ multiplex PCR, and TCRdb's table has in-frame clones only and misses some. This repertoire shows roughly 250,000 clones, approximately 82% found once; its top ten account for roughly 8.8%. Material for sequencing was peripheral blood. The receptor set was obtained from a man aged 35 to 55 with active or convalescent COVID-19.

The CDR3 reads CATSRDGRGTIYF. DNA of the CDR3: TGTGCCACCAGCAGAGACGGTCGGGGCACCATATATTTT. The chain couples TRBV15 to TRBJ1-3; D is uncertain. Germline-derived CDR1 and CDR2 are LNHNV and YYDKDF (reference sequence). Between the trimmed V and J ends, which lost 0 bases and 9 bases, there was a span of 9 bases. The CDR3 spans 13 residues.

This chain links TRBV5-1 with TRBJ2-5; 8 nucleotides match TRBD1. J lost 5 bases, V lost 3 bases, and 9 bases had no gene match. CDR3 length: 15 residues. Germline-derived CDR1 and CDR2 are SGHRS and YFSETQ. CDR3 DNA sequence: TGCGCCAGCAGCTACCAGGACAGGGCGCGGGAGACCCAGTACTTC. Translated, it gives CASSYQDRARETQYF.

This clone was picked up one time. The chain employs TRBV4-2 and TRBJ1-1, with 7 bases identical to TRBD1. Germline-derived CDR1 and CDR2 are LGHNA and YNFKEQ. V was pared by 0 bases and J by 5 bases, with 6 bases of the junction left unmatched. This CDR3 is 15 amino acids long. CDR3 coding DNA: TGTGCCAGCAGCCAAGATTACAGGGGCAGGACTGAAGCTTTCTTT. This translates into CASSQDYRGRTEAFF.

This rearrangement joins TRBV9 to TRBJ1-3, with TRBD1 matching 11 bases. Looked up from germline, CDR1 is SGDLS and CDR2 is YYNGEE. Trimming cost V 4 bases and J 0 bases; bases outside gene matches: 6. The CDR3 spans 17 residues. CDR3 residues: CASSFTGTGGSGNTIYF. In DNA, the CDR3 is TGTGCCAGCAGCTTCACCGGGACAGGGGGCTCTGGAAACACCATATATTTT.

This chain links TRBV30 with TRBJ1-2; TRBD1 agrees at 8 bases. Trimming removed 7 bases from V and 7 bases from J; junction bases left unmatched: 5. This CDR3 spans 11 amino acids. Per the germline V gene, CDR1 is GTSNPN and CDR2 is SVGIG (reference sequence). Here the CDR3 reads CALSQGGGYTF. The CDR3 DNA reads as TGTGCCTTGTCACAGGGGGGTGGCTACACCTTC.

The chain links TRBV19 to TRBJ2-1; 14 bases map to TRBD2. Germline V gives CDR1 LNHDA, CDR2 SQIVND (reference sequence). The CDR3 sequence is 14 residues long. Unmatched junction bases numbered 4, after V lost 7 bases and J lost 8 bases. In DNA, the CDR3 is TGTGCCAGTATCGGACTAGCGGGAGGCGATGAGCAGTTCTTC. Protein sequence: CASIGLAGGDEQFF.

The chain couples TRBV18 to TRBJ1-1; D possibly corresponds to TRBD1 (6 bases). In germline, CDR1 is KGHSH, CDR2 LQKENI. The CDR3 length is 12 residues. Trimming shortened V by 4 bases and J by 5 bases, and 8 bases separated the two germline ends. CDR3 nucleotides: TGTGCCAGCTCACAGGGGGTAACTGAAGCTTTCTTT. Its protein is CASSQGVTEAFF.

The rearrangement links TRBV18 to TRBJ1-1, with TRBD1 identical over 8 bases. Germline V gives CDR1 KGHSH, CDR2 LQKENI. The CDR3 sequence is 15 residues long. The trim removed 0 bases at V and 6 bases at J, leaving 6 bases unmatched. The CDR3 nucleotides are TGTGCCAGCTCACCACCTTCAGGACAGGGCTCTGAAGCTTTCTTT. Protein sequence: CASSPPSGQGSEAFF.

This rearrangement joins TRBV7-9 to TRBJ2-3; D not certain. Trimming took 1 base from V and 6 from J, leaving 8 bases between them. This CDR3 has 13 residues. Germline V gene sequence: CDR1 SEHNR, CDR2 FQNEAQ (reference sequence). The CDR3 region has the DNA TGTGCCAGCAGCTTAGGAGGCTCGGATACGCAGTATTTT. This gives the protein CASSLGGSDTQYF.

This sequence joins TRBV20-1 and TRBJ2-5; perhaps TRBD1 as D (6 bases). Germline V gene sequence: CDR1 DFQATT, CDR2 SNEGSKA (reference sequence). V shed 3 bases and J shed 2 bases, with 13 bases lying between them. The CDR3 consists of 14 residues. CDR3 in amino acids: CSASSWTAQETQYF. In nucleotides, the CDR3 is TGCAGTGCTAGTAGTTGGACAGCTCAAGAGACCCAGTACTTC.

This clone was recorded only once. The CDR3 is CAWSPTGDTQYF. The CDR3, as DNA: TGTGCCTGGAGTCCAACGGGGGATACGCAGTATTTT. The chain couples TRBV30 to TRBJ2-3, with D tentatively TRBD2 (5 bases). The CDR3 loop spans 12 amino acids. Per germline, CDR1 GTSNPN and CDR2 SVGIG (reference sequence). The ends were cut back, 2 bases at V and 6 bases at J, with 9 bases in the middle. Filled out from reference TRBV30 and TRBJ2-3, the complete variable domain reads SQTIHQWPATLVQPVGSPLSLECTVEGTSNPNLYWYRQAAGRGLQLLFYSVGIGQISSEVPQNLSASRPQDRQFILSSKKLLLSDSGFYLCAWSPTGDTQYFGPGTRLTVL.

The chain recombines TRBV7-8 with TRBJ2-7; weak D call: TRBD2 (5 bases). CDR1 and CDR2 from the germline V gene are SGHVS and FQNEAQ. The CDR3 runs to 14 residues. The V and J ends lost 4 bases and 3 bases respectively, with 13 bases between them. The CDR3 spells CASSYSKRGYEQYF. In nucleotides, the CDR3 is TGTGCCAGCAGCTACAGCAAACGGGGCTACGAGCAGTACTTC.

V usage is TRBV6-1 and J usage is TRBJ2-1; 10 positions agree with TRBD2. V gave up 1 base and J gave up 4 bases; unmatched junction bases: 4. CDR1 MNHNS and CDR2 SASEGT come from the germline V gene. The CDR3 runs 16 residues. CDR3: CASSEGGLAVYNEQFF. In nucleotides, the CDR3 is TGTGCCAGCAGTGAAGGTGGACTAGCGGTTTACAATGAGCAGTTCTTC.

The rearrangement joins TRBV2 to TRBJ2-1, with a weak D call TRBD1 (6 bases). V lost 7 bases and J 9 bases, leaving 22 bases between the germline ends. CDR1 SNHLY and CDR2 FYNNEI come from the germline V gene. The CDR3 runs 15 residues. CDR3 bases: TGTGCCAGCACTTATGAGGGGGTCTCGAACGGTGAGCAGTTCTTC. Amino acids: CASTYEGVSNGEQFF.

The V and J genes are TRBV2 and TRBJ2-7; 9 nucleotides agree with TRBD2. The CDR3 extends over 15 amino acids. CDR1 and CDR2 (germline): SNHLY, FYNNEI. Unmatched junction bases numbered 7, after V lost 5 bases and J lost 2 bases. The CDR3 DNA reads as TGTGCCAGCAGTAAGGGAGCGGGAGGCGCCTACGAGCAGTACTTC. Encoded protein: CASSKGAGGAYEQYF.

The chain recombines TRBV18 with TRBJ1-3; D uncertain. The germline V gene has CDR1 KGHSH and CDR2 LQKENI. This CDR3 region has 16 residues. The germline V and J ends were trimmed by 3 bases and 0 bases, with 12 bases remaining between them. The CDR3 protein is CASSPGSPNSGNTIYF. The CDR3 DNA reads TGTGCCAGCTCACCGGGCAGCCCTAACTCTGGAAACACCATATATTTT. The full variable domain, in which reference TRBV18 and TRBJ1-3 provide the parts outside the CDR3, is NAGVMQNPRHLVRRRGQEARLRCSPMKGHSHVYWYRQLPEEGLKFMVYLQKENIIDESGMPKERFSAEFPKEGPSILRIQQVVRGDSAAYFCASSPGSPNSGNTIYFGEGSWLTVV.

This clone was counted once. The chain joins TRBV11-1 to TRBJ2-1; 7 positions match TRBD1. CDR3 length equals 14 residues. V shed 6 bases, J shed 3 bases, and the junction held 5 bases outside the gene matches. The germline CDR1 and CDR2 sequences are SGHAT and FQDESV (reference sequence). In DNA, the CDR3 is TGTGCCAGCAGAGAGACAGGGTTCTACAATGAGCAGTTCTTC. It codes for CASRETGFYNEQFF.

V usage is TRBV30 and J usage is TRBJ2-3; the match to TRBD2 covers 12 bases. The V gene end was trimmed by 4 bases and the J gene end by 6 bases; junction bases not matched to a gene: 5. Germline CDR1 and CDR2: GTSNPN and SVGIG (reference sequence). The CDR3 covers 14 residues. The CDR3 is CAWTSGRAIDTQYF. The CDR3 DNA follows: TGTGCCTGGACTAGCGGGAGGGCCATCGATACGCAGTATTTT.

This chain uses TRBV2 with TRBJ1-1; possibly TRBD1 for D (6 bases). The CDR3 covers 13 residues. V lost 7 bases and J 1 base, leaving 10 bases between the germline ends. Germline assignment: CDR1 SNHLY and CDR2 FYNNEI. CDR3 loop: CASTGQTNTEAFF. For the CDR3, the DNA is TGTGCCAGCACCGGACAGACGAACACTGAAGCTTTCTTT. Combining the CDR3 with reference TRBV2 and TRBJ1-1 gives the whole variable domain EPEVTQTPSHQVTQMGQEVILRCVPISNHLYFYWYRQILGQKVEFLVSFYNNEISEKSEIFDDQFSVERPDGSNFTLKIRSTKLEDSAMYFCASTGQTNTEAFFGQGTRLTVV.

The sample holds a few counts of this clone. The V and J genes are TRBV2 and TRBJ1-2, with 9 nucleotides matching TRBD1. After removal of 3 bases from V and 3 bases from J, the junction contained 5 bases not matched to a gene. This CDR3 has 15 residues. Germline lookup yields CDR1 SNHLY and CDR2 FYNNEI. The CDR3 nucleotides are TGTGCCAGCAGTGATGAACAGGGGGCTGACTATGGCTACACCTTC. Translation: CASSDEQGADYGYTF.

This chain uses TRBV4-2 with TRBJ2-7; TRBD1 matches at 8 bases. With V trimmed by 4 bases and J by 2 bases, 7 bases remained unmatched. Per germline, CDR1 LGHNA and CDR2 YNFKEQ. This CDR3 has 15 amino acids. CDR3 protein: CASSRGQGVAYEQYF. As DNA, the CDR3 is TGTGCCAGCAGCCGCGGACAGGGTGTAGCCTACGAGCAGTACTTC.

The chain carries TRBV7-2 and TRBJ2-3, with 11 bases identical to TRBD2. V lost 5 bases to trimming and J lost 6 bases; unmatched junction nucleotides: 10. This CDR3 region has 16 residues. Germline-derived CDR1 and CDR2 are SGHTA and FQGNSA. As DNA, the CDR3 is TGTGCCAGCAGCCCCAGTAGCGGGGGGGTCTCTGATACGCAGTATTTT. It encodes CASSPSSGGVSDTQYF. Based on the CDR3 plus reference TRBV7-2 and TRBJ2-3, the full variable domain is GAGVSQSPSNKVTEKGKDVELRCDPISGHTALYWYRQSLGQGLEFLIYFQGNSAPDKSGLPSDRFSAERTGGSVSTLTIQRTQQEDSAVYLCASSPSSGGVSDTQYFGPGTRLTVL.

The chain employs TRBV30 and TRBJ1-1; D may be TRBD1 (6 bases). The CDR3 contains 14 residues. Germline V gene lookup returns CDR1 GTSNPN and CDR2 SVGIG (reference sequence). V lost 4 bases, J lost 1 base, and 13 bases lay in between. The DNA of the CDR3 is TGTGCCTGGACCGGGACACCAGAGAACACTGAAGCTTTCTTT. Translated: CAWTGTPENTEAFF. The full variable domain, its missing parts supplied by reference TRBV30 and TRBJ1-1, is SQTIHQWPATLVQPVGSPLSLECTVEGTSNPNLYWYRQAAGRGLQLLFYSVGIGQISSEVPQNLSASRPQDRQFILSSKKLLLSDSGFYLCAWTGTPENTEAFFGQGTRLTVV.

The chain uses TRBV3-1 (or the pseudogene TRBV3-2) and TRBJ1-6; TRBD1 might be the D (6 bases). The CDR3 has 16 residues. Looked up from germline, CDR1 is LGHDT and CDR2 is YNNKEL (reference sequence). The V gene lost 1 base and the J gene lost 8 bases, with 15 bases spanning the gap. The CDR3 DNA is TGTGCCAGCAGCCAAGGGGGGCAGGGGTGGGATTCACCCCTCCACTTT. This gives the protein CASSQGGQGWDSPLHF.